These 29 T cell receptor beta chains came from one sample sequenced in a study of long-term antiretroviral therapy in people with HIV. Assay version v3.0 of immunoSEQ was used, and it was run at survey level. Sequenced by immunoSEQ multiplex PCR; TCRdb stores in-frame clones only, minus some. The sample has about 22,000 clones; around 84% are singletons. Sequenced here: unsorted PBMCs, sampled 1.3 years after starting antiretroviral therapy. These receptor sequences come from a man between 60 and 70 years old with HIV.

This chain links TRBV6-1 with TRBJ1-3; D gene unclear. This CDR3 spans 14 amino acids. CDR1 is MNHNS, CDR2 SASEGT, per germline. V lost 6 bases and J lost 4, with 13 bases in between. In nucleotides, the CDR3 is TGTGCCAGCAGCCCGCGGTTCATGGGAAACACCATATATTTT. This encodes CASSPRFMGNTIYF.

The chain links TRBV7-9 to TRBJ2-3; D remains ambiguous. Trimming took 3 bases from V and 2 from J, leaving 9 bases between them. This CDR3 is built from 14 residues. CDR1 is SEHNR, CDR2 FQNEAQ, per germline (reference sequence). The CDR3 DNA follows: TGTGCCAGCAGCTTGAGCGCGTACACAGATACGCAGTATTTT. Its protein is CASSLSAYTDTQYF.

This rearrangement joins TRBV7-9 to TRBJ1-1, with 9 bases that match TRBD1. The CDR3 runs 14 residues. Germline V gene data show CDR1 as SEHNR and CDR2 as FQNEAQ (reference sequence). Trimming took 7 bases from V and 8 from J; bases not matched to a gene: 11. As DNA, the CDR3 is TGTGCCAGCACCCAACAACCGACAGGGGGGGAAGCTTTCTTT. Amino acid sequence: CASTQQPTGGEAFF.

The J gene is TRBJ2-1, the V gene TRBV30; D not certain. The CDR3 consists of 11 residues. V was shortened by 1 base and J by 7 bases, with 5 bases between the two germline ends. The germline V gene encodes CDR1 GTSNPN and CDR2 SVGIG (reference sequence). The CDR3 sequence: CAWSDLNEQFF. The CDR3, as DNA: TGTGCCTGGAGTGACCTTAATGAGCAGTTCTTC.

The chain links TRBV5-1 to TRBJ1-1; 9 bases match TRBD1. The trim removed 8 bases at V and 5 bases at J, leaving 7 bases unmatched. CDR3 length: 13 residues. Germline V CDR1 and CDR2: SGHRS, YFSETQ. This CDR3 is CASSMDRGTEAFF. The CDR3 DNA reads as TGCGCCAGTAGTATGGACAGGGGTACTGAAGCTTTCTTT.

The chain couples TRBV6-5 to TRBJ2-7; 8 positions agree with TRBD1. This CDR3 contains 12 residues. The V gene end was trimmed by 8 bases and the J gene end by 3 bases; junction bases not matched to a gene: 3. CDR1 and CDR2 (germline): MNHEY, SVGAGI. CDR3 coding DNA: TGTGCCAGCGGACAGGGAGTCTACGAGCAGTACTTC. It encodes CASGQGVYEQYF.

The V call is TRBV5-1, the J call TRBJ2-2; a weak D match, TRBD1 (6 bases). Germline values: CDR1 SGHRS, CDR2 YFSETQ. V was clipped by 5 bases and J by 2 bases, with 28 bases between them. The CDR3 spans 20 residues. The CDR3 loop is CASRNRVFPLKMSNTGELFF. The CDR3 DNA follows: TGCGCCAGCAGGAACAGGGTTTTCCCCCTGAAAATGTCTAACACCGGGGAGCTGTTTTTT.

This clone was observed a handful of times. V and J are TRBV20-1 and TRBJ1-1; D ambiguous. Germline V gene sequence: CDR1 DFQATT, CDR2 SNEGSKA (reference sequence). The V end lost 3 bases, the J end lost 7 bases, and 9 bases lay between the germline ends. The CDR3 spans 11 residues. The CDR3 nucleotides read TGCAGTGCTAGGGATAGAGTTGAAGCTTTCTTT. Translation gives CSARDRVEAFF.

This chain joins TRBV30 and TRBJ2-5; D unresolved. The V end was cut by 0 bases, the J end by 3 bases, with 14 bases between. This CDR3 is 15 amino acids long. Germline V CDR1 and CDR2: GTSNPN, SVGIG (reference sequence). The chain's CDR3 is CAWSVPPDAEETQYF. CDR3 DNA: TGTGCCTGGAGTGTACCTCCGGATGCAGAAGAGACCCAGTACTTC.

The chain is built from TRBV29-1 and TRBJ1-1; D may be TRBD1 (6 bases). Trimming shortened V by 1 base and J by 2 bases, and 11 bases separated the two germline ends. This CDR3 spans 14 amino acids. Germline loops: CDR1 SQVTM, CDR2 ANQGSEA. The CDR3 region has the DNA TGCAGCGTTGAAGGGGCCAGGGGAAACACTGAAGCTTTCTTT. This gives the protein CSVEGARGNTEAFF.

The rearrangement joins TRBV18 to TRBJ2-3; 12 nucleotides line up with TRBD2. The trim removed 2 bases at V and 2 bases at J, leaving 8 bases unmatched. This CDR3 spans 18 amino acids. Per germline, CDR1 KGHSH and CDR2 LQKENI. The CDR3, as DNA: TGTGCCAGCTCACCAACCCTGCTAGCGGGAGGGACCACAGATACGCAGTATTTT. It specifies CASSPTLLAGGTTDTQYF.

The rearrangement uses TRBV10-1 and TRBJ1-4, with 9 bases that match TRBD1. This CDR3 is 15 amino acids long. J gave up 8 bases and V 6 bases, and 10 bases lay outside the gene matches. Germline V gene sequence: CDR1 WNHNN, CDR2 SYGVQD (reference sequence). As DNA, the CDR3 is TGCGCCAGCAGGAGAATGGGACAGGGAGACGAAAAACTGTTTTTT. It yields the protein CASRRMGQGDEKLFF.

The rearrangement links TRBV2 to TRBJ1-1; 9 bases fit TRBD1. Germline V CDR1 and CDR2: SNHLY, FYNNEI. Trimming took 10 bases from V and 5 from J; bases not matched to a gene: 8. The CDR3 has 13 amino acids. The CDR3 DNA reads as TGTGCCACGAAACAGGGGGCGTGGACTGAAGCTTTCTTT. This codes for CATKQGAWTEAFF.

V gene TRBV5-1 combines with J gene TRBJ2-1; a weak D match, TRBD1 (6 bases). CDR3 length equals 15 residues. Trimming removed 6 bases at V and 2 bases at J, with 15 bases between. Per germline, CDR1 SGHRS and CDR2 YFSETQ. Written as DNA, the CDR3 is TGCGCCAGCACTCTCTCCGGGACACCCTACAATGAGCAGTTCTTC. The encoded protein is CASTLSGTPYNEQFF.

This clone has a single count. This chain links TRBV5-1 with TRBJ1-2; no definite D call. CDR3 size: 16 residues. Germline-derived CDR1 and CDR2 are SGHRS and YFSETQ. V was shortened by 4 bases and J by 7 bases, with 23 bases between the two germline ends. CDR3 protein: CASSIFSSGQDGGYTF. The CDR3 DNA sequence: TGCGCCAGCAGCATTTTCAGCTCGGGTCAGGACGGTGGCTACACCTTC. The full variable domain, with the rest looked up from reference TRBV5-1 and TRBJ1-2, is KAGVTQTPRYLIKTRGQQVTLSCSPISGHRSVSWYQQTPGQGLQFLFEYFSETQRNKGNFPGRFSGRQFSNSRSEMNVSTLELGDSALYLCASSIFSSGQDGGYTFGSGTRLTVV.

The chain is built from TRBV19 and TRBJ1-4; D ambiguous. Germline CDR1 LNHDA, CDR2 SQIVND (reference sequence). The V and J ends lost 7 bases and 0 bases respectively, with 9 bases between them. The CDR3 sequence is 14 residues long. Here the CDR3 DNA reads TGTGCCAGTAAACAGACTGCAACTAATGAAAAACTGTTTTTT. Translating it yields CASKQTATNEKLFF.

For the CDR3, the DNA is TGTGCCAGCAGTGAATTGGTAGCGGGAGATATCTCCTACGAGCAGTACTTC. Its protein is CASSELVAGDISYEQYF. The chain recombines TRBV2 with TRBJ2-7; TRBD2 matches 9 bases. There are 17 residues in the CDR3. Germline V gene data show CDR1 as SNHLY and CDR2 as FYNNEI. The trim removed 2 bases at V and 0 bases at J, leaving 8 bases unmatched.

This chain connects TRBV6-5 to TRBJ2-7; D call uncertain. The CDR3 is 13 amino acids. Germline V CDR1 and CDR2: MNHEY, SVGAGI. Trimming pared 5 bases from V and 3 bases from J, leaving 11 bases between. The CDR3 sequence is CASSPLTDYEQYF. In DNA form, the CDR3 reads TGTGCCAGCAGTCCTCTTACCGACTACGAGCAGTACTTC.

This clone has only a few counts. The chain carries TRBV6-5 and TRBJ2-1; D not resolved. Germline CDR1 reads MNHEY; CDR2 reads SVGAGI. The CDR3 spans 16 residues. Deletions cut 2 bases from V and 0 bases from J, with 11 bases between. The CDR3 protein is CASSYLPVGSYNEQFF. The CDR3 DNA sequence: TGTGCCAGCAGTTACCTACCCGTGGGCTCCTACAATGAGCAGTTCTTC.

The chain is built from TRBV29-1 and TRBJ1-1; possibly TRBD1 for D (5 bases). The CDR3 is 14 residues long. Germline assignment: CDR1 SQVTM and CDR2 ANQGSEA. V lost 3 bases and J 10 bases, leaving 21 bases between the germline ends. As DNA, the CDR3 is TGCAGCGTTGAGACGCAGGGTGGAGTCGTAGCAGCTTTCTTT. Encoded protein: CSVETQGGVVAAFF.

This chain connects TRBV2 to TRBJ2-7, with a weak D call TRBD1 (6 bases). The CDR3 consists of 13 residues. Germline CDR1 reads SNHLY; CDR2 reads FYNNEI. V was trimmed by 6 bases and J by 0 bases, leaving 9 bases between them. The CDR3 nucleotides read TGTGCCAGCAGGGACAGCAGCTCCTACGAGCAGTACTTC. Translation gives CASRDSSSYEQYF.

V usage is TRBV15 and J usage is TRBJ2-7; 9 nucleotides line up with TRBD2. The CDR3 covers 16 residues. Germline loops: CDR1 LNHNV, CDR2 YYDKDF (reference sequence). Trimming took 5 bases from V and 1 from J; bases not matched to a gene: 9. The CDR3 DNA reads TGTGCCACCAGCCCGATAGGAGCGGGGGGTTCCTACGAGCAGTACTTC. It codes for CATSPIGAGGSYEQYF.

This clone was observed a few times. This chain uses TRBV30 with TRBJ2-7, with D perhaps given as TRBD1 or TRBD2 (5 bases each). Germline values: CDR1 GTSNPN, CDR2 SVGIG (reference sequence). V shed 4 bases and J shed 3 bases, with 10 bases lying between them. CDR3 length: 12 residues. CDR3 loop: CAWTRGVYEQYF. CDR3 bases: TGTGCCTGGACCCGAGGGGTCTACGAGCAGTACTTC.

The chain combines TRBV5-1 with TRBJ2-5, with 8 bases identical to TRBD1. V was clipped by 1 base and J by 5 bases; unmatched bases: 4. The CDR3 runs 14 residues. Germline V lookup: CDR1 SGHRS, CDR2 YFSETQ. This CDR3 reads CASSLPGGEETQYF. In nucleotides, the CDR3 is TGCGCCAGCAGCTTGCCAGGGGGCGAGGAGACCCAGTACTTC.

The V gene is TRBV5-1, the J gene TRBJ2-1; 8 bases are a match to TRBD2. V was clipped by 6 bases and J by 3 bases; unmatched bases: 5. The CDR3 contains 14 residues. Per germline, CDR1 SGHRS and CDR2 YFSETQ. CDR3 DNA sequence: TGCGCCAGCAAGCGGGAGATCGACTACAATGAGCAGTTCTTC. Its translation is CASKREIDYNEQFF.

The rearrangement links TRBV9 to TRBJ1-1; tentative D call: TRBD1 (5 bases). This CDR3 region has 13 residues. Trimming removed 4 bases at V and 9 bases at J, with 16 bases between. Germline loops: CDR1 SGDLS, CDR2 YYNGEE. The CDR3 DNA sequence: TGTGCCAGCAGCTCCACCCTTGGGGGGAAAGCTTTCTTT. Protein sequence: CASSSTLGGKAFF.

The gene calls are TRBV5-5 and TRBJ1-5; 7 bases align to TRBD1. V shed 2 bases, J shed 4 bases, and the junction held 3 bases outside the gene matches. Germline V lookup: CDR1 SGHKS, CDR2 YYEKEE (reference sequence). The CDR3 loop spans 14 amino acids. CDR3 nucleotide sequence: TGTGCCAGCAGCTTCGTACAGGGGAATCAGCCCCAGCATTTT. Translation gives CASSFVQGNQPQHF.

V is TRBV27 and J is TRBJ2-7, with D tentatively TRBD2 (5 bases). Germline V gene lookup returns CDR1 MNHEY and CDR2 SMNVEV (reference sequence). Trimming took off 5 bases at V and 0 bases at J, with 14 bases between the two ends. The CDR3 length is 15 residues. This CDR3 reads CASSQRTLVSYEQYF. CDR3 bases: TGTGCCAGCAGTCAGCGGACTCTCGTCTCCTACGAGCAGTACTTC.

V usage is TRBV5-1 and J usage is TRBJ1-4; 7 bases align to TRBD1. Trimming cost V 4 bases and J 3 bases; bases outside gene matches: 9. The CDR3 is 16 residues long. CDR1 SGHRS and CDR2 YFSETQ come from the germline V gene. The CDR3 loop reads CASSRGRGSSNEKLFF. For the CDR3, the DNA is TGCGCCAGCAGCCGGGGCAGGGGGTCCTCTAATGAAAAACTGTTTTTT.